Shown below are 6 T cell receptor beta chains from a single sample sequenced in a study of early T cells in non-severe SARS-CoV-2 infection. TCRdb used MiXCR to reprocess the 5' RACE reads, holding one entry per CDR3 protein. The sample shows more than 95,000 distinct CDR3 sequences, 15% of them seen only once. Source material: whole blood. The receptors here all came from an adult who was a healthcare worker with PCR-confirmed SARS-CoV-2 infection or an uninfected control (not recorded which).

Only a few counts were recorded for this clonotype. The chain combines TRBV25-1 with TRBJ2-2; TRBD2 matches at 12 bases. Germline values: CDR1 MGHDK, CDR2 SYGVNS. The CDR3 runs 14 residues. V was clipped by 8 bases and J by 6 bases; unmatched bases: 4. The DNA for the CDR3 is TGTGCCAGCGGGGGGACTAGCGGGCCCGGGGAGCTGTTTTTT. Amino acids: CASGGTSGPGELFF.

This clonotype has a count of ten or more. The chain recombines TRBV30 with TRBJ1-2; tentative D call: TRBD1 (5 bases). V was pared by 0 bases and J by 0 bases, with 8 bases between. CDR1 and CDR2 (germline): GTSNPN, SVGIG (reference sequence). The CDR3 runs to 14 residues. CDR3: CAWSVGGSNYGYTF. The DNA for the CDR3 is TGTGCCTGGAGTGTCGGGGGATCTAACTATGGCTACACCTTC.

This clonotype was recorded a few times. The J gene is TRBJ2-5, the V gene TRBV20-1; 9 bases map to TRBD2. Germline V CDR1 and CDR2: DFQATT, SNEGSKA (reference sequence). With 5 bases clipped from V and 2 bases from J, the junction kept 9 bases outside the gene matches. This CDR3 comprises 15 residues. CDR3 in DNA: TGCAGTGCTCCGAGACTAGCGGCTTTTCAAGAGACCCAGTACTTC. This translates into CSAPRLAAFQETQYF.

This chain links TRBV20-1 with TRBJ2-3; TRBD2 aligns across 10 bases. The CDR3 has 16 residues. Germline loops: CDR1 DFQATT, CDR2 SNEGSKA (reference sequence). J was trimmed by 4 bases and V by 1 base; bases with no gene match: 8. The CDR3 region has the DNA TGCAGTGCTAGAGGTCCCCTAGCGGGGGTCGCAGATACGCAGTATTTT. The encoded protein is CSARGPLAGVADTQYF.

This clonotype was found a few times. This sequence joins TRBV7-8 and TRBJ1-6, with D unclear. The CDR3 covers 14 residues. Germline V gene lookup returns CDR1 SGHVS and CDR2 FQNEAQ. V dropped 5 bases and J dropped 9 bases, with 14 bases sitting between them. The CDR3 bases are TGTGCCAGCAGCCGGGAGGCAGGTAGTTCACCCCTCCACTTT. Translation: CASSREAGSSPLHF.

In its sample, this clonotype was seen a few times. The chain uses TRBV9 and TRBJ2-3; possibly TRBD2 for D (6 bases). Looked up from germline, CDR1 is SGDLS and CDR2 is YYNGEE. There are 16 residues in the CDR3. The V and J ends lost 3 bases and 4 bases respectively, with 18 bases between them. For the CDR3, the DNA is TGTGCCAGCAGCGGTTCAGCGGGCGCCGCCGCAGATACGCAGTATTTT. It translates to CASSGSAGAAADTQYF.